The present T cell receptor (beta chain) was sequenced within a study of glioma-infiltrating T cells. General observations from the study: CDR3 overlap between tissue and blood was very small. Above-expected tissue-blood divergence occurred in all gliomas, most in low-grade ones.

This clonotype was recorded at least ten times. Antigen specificity is unknown. TCR alpha and beta CDR3 regions were amplified from RNA using iRepertoire nested multiplex PCR. Input was 100-400 ng of tissue mRNA or PBMC total RNA. TCRdb re-called the multiplex PCR reads through MiXCR, storing one row per CDR3 protein. The repertoire holds more than 100,000 distinct CDR3 sequences, with about 30% as singletons. The receptor was derived from a human donor with low-grade glioma or glioblastoma, undergoing nonglioma brain surgery, or in good health (not recorded which). What was sequenced was glioma tissue, nonneoplastic brain tissue, or PBMCs (not recorded which).

The CDR3 here is CASTRDRNTEAFF. CDR3 in DNA: TGTGCCAGCACACGGGACAGGAACACTGAAGCTTTCTTT. The chain has TRBV27 and TRBJ1-1, with 7 bases that match TRBD1. The CDR3 extends over 13 amino acids. Germline CDR1 reads MNHEY; CDR2 reads SMNVEV (reference sequence). V trimming: 7 bases; J trimming: 1 base; junction bases outside the gene matches: 3.